A single T cell receptor (beta chain) is shown here with its context. Antigen unknown. This entry belongs to a study of T cells in Graves' hyperthyroidism and ophthalmopathy. Calling Graves' hyperthyroidism stable meant ophthalmopathy did not progress within 18 months. Each patient was aged 18 to 65 and had newly diagnosed hyperthyroidism of under 2 months' duration. Between the trimmed V and J ends, which lost 0 bases and 1 base, there was a span of 9 bases. CDR1 is GTSNPN and CDR2 is SVGIG in the germline V gene (reference sequence). The CDR3 is 14 residues long. Study outcomes and limitations: Median prediction lead before ophthalmopathy onset was 6 to 8 months with the model.

Amplification yielded TCR beta CDR3 regions, with RNA transcripts as the source. HTBI primers drove first-round RT-PCR of the TCR CDR3. TCRdb fed the multiplex PCR reads into MiXCR, producing one record per CDR3 protein. The sample includes approximately 480,000 distinct CDR3 sequences, around 20% of them seen just once. Sequencing was carried out using blood. The source of this sequence is a man aged 18 to 35 with Graves' hyperthyroidism. This chain joins TRBV30 and TRBJ1-1; D remains unclear. The CDR3 DNA follows: TGTGCCTGGAGTGTAACCCTAAAGAACACTGAAGCTTTCTTT. This encodes CAWSVTLKNTEAFF.